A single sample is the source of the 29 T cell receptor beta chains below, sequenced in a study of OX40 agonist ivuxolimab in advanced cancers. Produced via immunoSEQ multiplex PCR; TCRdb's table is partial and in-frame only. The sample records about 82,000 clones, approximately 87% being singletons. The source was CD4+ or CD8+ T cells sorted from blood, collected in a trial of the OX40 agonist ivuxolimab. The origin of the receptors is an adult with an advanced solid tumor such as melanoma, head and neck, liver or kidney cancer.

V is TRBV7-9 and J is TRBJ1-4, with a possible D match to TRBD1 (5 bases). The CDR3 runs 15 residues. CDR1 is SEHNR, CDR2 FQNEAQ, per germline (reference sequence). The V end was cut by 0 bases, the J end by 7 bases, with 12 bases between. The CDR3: CASSLAQGESEKLFF. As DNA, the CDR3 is TGTGCCAGCAGCTTAGCGCAGGGAGAGAGTGAAAAACTGTTTTTT. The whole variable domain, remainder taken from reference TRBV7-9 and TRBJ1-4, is DTGVSQNPRHKITKRGQNVTFRCDPISEHNRLYWYRQTLGQGPEFLTYFQNEAQLEKSRLLSDRFSAERPKGSFSTLEIQRTEQGDSAMYLCASSLAQGESEKLFFGSGTQLSVL.

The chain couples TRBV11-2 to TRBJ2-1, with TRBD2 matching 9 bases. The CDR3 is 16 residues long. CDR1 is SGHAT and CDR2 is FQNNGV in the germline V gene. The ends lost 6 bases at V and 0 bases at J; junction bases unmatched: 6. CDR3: CASRASRGGSYNEQFF. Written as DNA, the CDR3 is TGTGCCAGCAGGGCCTCGCGGGGGGGCTCCTACAATGAGCAGTTCTTC.

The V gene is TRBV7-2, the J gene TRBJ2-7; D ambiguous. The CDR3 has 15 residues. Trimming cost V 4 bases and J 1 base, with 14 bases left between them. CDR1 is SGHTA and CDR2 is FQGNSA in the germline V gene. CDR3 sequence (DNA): TGTGCCAGCAGCTCCCACGGCTCGCGGTCCTACGAGCAGTACTTC. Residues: CASSSHGSRSYEQYF.

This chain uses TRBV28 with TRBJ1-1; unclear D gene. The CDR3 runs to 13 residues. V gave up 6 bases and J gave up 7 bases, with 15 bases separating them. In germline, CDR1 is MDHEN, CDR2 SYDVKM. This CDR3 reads CASSLRQYNEAFF. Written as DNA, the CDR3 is TGTGCCAGCAGCTTGCGCCAGTACAATGAAGCTTTCTTT.

The CDR3 nucleotides are TGTGCCAGCAGCGTTATTCCCAGCGGGGGAGGCAATGAGCAGTTCTTC. As protein: CASSVIPSGGGNEQFF. J is TRBJ2-1 and V is TRBV9; 8 bases line up with TRBD2. The germline CDR1 and CDR2 sequences are SGDLS and YYNGEE. The CDR3 length is 16 residues. J gave up 6 bases and V 2 bases, and 10 bases lay outside the gene matches.

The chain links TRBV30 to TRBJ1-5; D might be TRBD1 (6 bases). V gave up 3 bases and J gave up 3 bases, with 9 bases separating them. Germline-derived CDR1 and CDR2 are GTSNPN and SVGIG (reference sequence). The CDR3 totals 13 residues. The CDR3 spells CAWSGQNNQPQHF. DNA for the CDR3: TGTGCCTGGAGCGGACAGAACAATCAGCCCCAGCATTTT.

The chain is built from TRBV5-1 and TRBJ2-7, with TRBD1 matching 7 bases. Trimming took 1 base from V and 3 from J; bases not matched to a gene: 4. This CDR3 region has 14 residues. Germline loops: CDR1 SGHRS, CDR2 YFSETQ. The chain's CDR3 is CASSLMGQNYEQYF. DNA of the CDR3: TGCGCCAGCAGCTTGATGGGACAGAACTACGAGCAGTACTTC.

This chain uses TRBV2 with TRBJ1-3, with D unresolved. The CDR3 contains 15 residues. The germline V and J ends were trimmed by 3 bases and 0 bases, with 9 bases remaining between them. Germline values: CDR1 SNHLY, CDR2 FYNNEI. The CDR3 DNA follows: TGTGCCAGCAGTGACCAGGTAGTCTCTGGAAACACCATATATTTT. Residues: CASSDQVVSGNTIYF.

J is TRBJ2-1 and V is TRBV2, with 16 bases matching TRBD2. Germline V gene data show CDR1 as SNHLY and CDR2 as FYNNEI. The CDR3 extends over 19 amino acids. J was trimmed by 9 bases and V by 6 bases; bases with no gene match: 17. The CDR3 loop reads CASSLPGLAGGPPSSEQFF. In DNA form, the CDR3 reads TGTGCCAGCAGCCTACCGGGACTAGCGGGGGGGCCCCCTTCGAGTGAGCAGTTCTTC.

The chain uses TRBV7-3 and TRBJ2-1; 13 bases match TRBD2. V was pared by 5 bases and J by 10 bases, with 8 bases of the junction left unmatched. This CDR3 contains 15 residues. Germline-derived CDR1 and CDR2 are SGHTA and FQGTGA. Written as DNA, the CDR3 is TGTGCCAGCAGCCTTACTAGCGGGGGGGCCCGAGAGCAGTTCTTC. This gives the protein CASSLTSGGAREQFF.

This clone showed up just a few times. DNA of the CDR3: TGTGCCAGCAGGACCACAGGGTTGGATCAGCCCCAGCATTTT. This translates into CASRTTGLDQPQHF. The rearrangement links TRBV19 to TRBJ1-5; TRBD1 is a possible D gene (6 bases). Germline CDR1 is LNHDA and CDR2 is SQIVND (reference sequence). Trimming removed 9 bases from V and 5 bases from J, with 17 bases in between. The CDR3 totals 14 residues.

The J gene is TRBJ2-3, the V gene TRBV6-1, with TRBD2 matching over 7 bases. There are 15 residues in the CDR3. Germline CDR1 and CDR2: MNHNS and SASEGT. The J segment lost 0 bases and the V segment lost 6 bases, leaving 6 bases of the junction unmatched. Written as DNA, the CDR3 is TGTGCCAGCAGCGGGAGGACCCCTAGCACAGATACGCAGTATTTT. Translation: CASSGRTPSTDTQYF.

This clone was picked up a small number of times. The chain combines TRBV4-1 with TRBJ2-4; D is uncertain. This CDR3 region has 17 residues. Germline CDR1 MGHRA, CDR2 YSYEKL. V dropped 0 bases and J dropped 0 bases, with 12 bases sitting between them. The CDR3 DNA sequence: TGCGCCAGCAGCCAAGATTATGCAGTTGAAGCCAAAAACATTCAGTACTTC. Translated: CASSQDYAVEAKNIQYF.

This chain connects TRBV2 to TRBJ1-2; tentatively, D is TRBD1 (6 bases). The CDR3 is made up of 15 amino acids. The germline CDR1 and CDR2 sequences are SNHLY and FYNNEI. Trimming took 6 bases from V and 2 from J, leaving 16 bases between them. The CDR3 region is CASRDRQVANYGYTF. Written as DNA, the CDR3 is TGTGCCAGCAGAGACAGACAGGTGGCAAACTATGGCTACACCTTC.

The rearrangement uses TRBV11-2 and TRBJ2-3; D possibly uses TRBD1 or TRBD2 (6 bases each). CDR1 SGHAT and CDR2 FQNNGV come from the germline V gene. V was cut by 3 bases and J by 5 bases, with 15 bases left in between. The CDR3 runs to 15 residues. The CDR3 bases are TGTGCCAGCAGCTTGAATGCAGGAGGGGGAGATACGCAGTATTTT. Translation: CASSLNAGGGDTQYF. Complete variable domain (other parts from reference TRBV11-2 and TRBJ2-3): EAGVAQSPRYKIIEKRQSVAFWCNPISGHATLYWYQQILGQGPKLLIQFQNNGVVDDSQLPKDRFSAERLKGVDSTLKIQPAKLEDSAVYLCASSLNAGGGDTQYFGPGTRLTVL.

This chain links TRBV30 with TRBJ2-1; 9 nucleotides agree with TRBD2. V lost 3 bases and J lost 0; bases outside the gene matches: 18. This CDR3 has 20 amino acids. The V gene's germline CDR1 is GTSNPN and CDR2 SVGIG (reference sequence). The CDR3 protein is CAWRLPAGGGAPSSYNEQFF. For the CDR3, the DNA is TGTGCCTGGAGATTGCCCGCCGGCGGGGGGGCGCCGAGCTCCTACAATGAGCAGTTCTTC.

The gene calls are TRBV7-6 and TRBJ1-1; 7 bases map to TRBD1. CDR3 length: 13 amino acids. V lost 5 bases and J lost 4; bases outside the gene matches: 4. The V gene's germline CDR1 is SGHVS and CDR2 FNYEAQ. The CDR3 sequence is CASSTTGSTEAFF. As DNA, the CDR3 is TGTGCCAGCAGCACGACAGGGTCCACTGAAGCTTTCTTT.

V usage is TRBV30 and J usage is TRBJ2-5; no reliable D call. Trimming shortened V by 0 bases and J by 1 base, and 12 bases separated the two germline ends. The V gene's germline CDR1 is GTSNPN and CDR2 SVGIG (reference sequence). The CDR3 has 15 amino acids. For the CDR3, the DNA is TGTGCCTGGAGTGTAGACTCCCGGGTCCAAGAGACCCAGTACTTC. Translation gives CAWSVDSRVQETQYF.

CDR3 DNA sequence: TGTGCCAGCAGCCCAGGGATCTCTGGAAACACCATATATTTT. Translation gives CASSPGISGNTIYF. V usage is TRBV7-2 and J usage is TRBJ1-3, with D perhaps matching TRBD1 (5 bases). V was shortened by 5 bases and J by 0 bases, with 8 bases between the two germline ends. CDR3 length: 14 residues. Germline V gives CDR1 SGHTA, CDR2 FQGNSA.

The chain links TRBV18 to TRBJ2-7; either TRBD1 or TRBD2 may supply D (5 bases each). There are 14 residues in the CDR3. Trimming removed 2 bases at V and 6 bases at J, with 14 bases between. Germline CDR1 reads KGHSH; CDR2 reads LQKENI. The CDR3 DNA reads TGTGCCAGCTCACCAGGGACCCAGGAGATCGAGCAGTACTTC. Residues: CASSPGTQEIEQYF.

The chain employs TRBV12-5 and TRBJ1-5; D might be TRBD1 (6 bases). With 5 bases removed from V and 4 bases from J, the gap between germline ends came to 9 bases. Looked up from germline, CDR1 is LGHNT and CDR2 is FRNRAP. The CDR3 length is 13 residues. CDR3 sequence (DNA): TGTGCTAGTGGTCGGACAGTAAATCAGCCCCAGCATTTT. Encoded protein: CASGRTVNQPQHF. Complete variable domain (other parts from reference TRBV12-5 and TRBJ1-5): DARVTQTPRHKVTEMGQEVTMRCQPILGHNTVFWYRQTMMQGLELLAYFRNRAPLDDSGMPKDRFSAEMPDATLATLKIQPSEPRDSAVYFCASGRTVNQPQHFGDGTRLSIL.

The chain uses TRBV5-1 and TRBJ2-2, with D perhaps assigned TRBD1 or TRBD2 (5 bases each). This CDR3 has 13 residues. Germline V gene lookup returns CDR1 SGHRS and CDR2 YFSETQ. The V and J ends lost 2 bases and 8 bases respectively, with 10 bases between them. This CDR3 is CASSFQGDGELFF. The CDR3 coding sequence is TGCGCCAGCAGCTTCCAGGGAGATGGGGAGCTGTTTTTT.

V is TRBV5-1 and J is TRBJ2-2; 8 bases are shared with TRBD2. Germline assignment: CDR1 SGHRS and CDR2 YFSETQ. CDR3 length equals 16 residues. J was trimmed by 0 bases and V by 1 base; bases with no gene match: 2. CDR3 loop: CASSLNGGANTGELFF. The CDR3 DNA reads TGCGCCAGCAGCTTGAACGGGGGGGCGAACACCGGGGAGCTGTTTTTT.

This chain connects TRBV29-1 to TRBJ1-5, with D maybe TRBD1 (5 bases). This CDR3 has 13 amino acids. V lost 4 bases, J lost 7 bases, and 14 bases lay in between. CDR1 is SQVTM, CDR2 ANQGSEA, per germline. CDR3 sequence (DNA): TGCAGCGTTGCATGGGGGGTTGGACAGCCCCAGCATTTT. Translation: CSVAWGVGQPQHF. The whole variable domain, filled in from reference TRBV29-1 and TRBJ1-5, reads SAVISQKPSRDICQRGTSLTIQCQVDSQVTMMFWYRQQPGQSLTLIATANQGSEATYESGFVIDKFPISRPNLTFSTLTVSNMSPEDSSIYLCSVAWGVGQPQHFGDGTRLSIL.

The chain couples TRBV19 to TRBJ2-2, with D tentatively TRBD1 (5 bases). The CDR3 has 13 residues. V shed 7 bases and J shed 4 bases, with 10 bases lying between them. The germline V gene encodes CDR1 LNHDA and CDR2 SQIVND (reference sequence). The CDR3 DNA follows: TGTGCCAGTAATAGGGGTCTCACCGGGGAGCTGTTTTTT. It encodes CASNRGLTGELFF.

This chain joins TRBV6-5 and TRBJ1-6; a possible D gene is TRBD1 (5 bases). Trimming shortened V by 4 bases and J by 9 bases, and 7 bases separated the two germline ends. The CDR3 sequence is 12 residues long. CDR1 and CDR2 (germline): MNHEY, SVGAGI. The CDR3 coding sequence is TGTGCCAGCAGTTTTCAGGGTTCACCCCTCCACTTT. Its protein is CASSFQGSPLHF.

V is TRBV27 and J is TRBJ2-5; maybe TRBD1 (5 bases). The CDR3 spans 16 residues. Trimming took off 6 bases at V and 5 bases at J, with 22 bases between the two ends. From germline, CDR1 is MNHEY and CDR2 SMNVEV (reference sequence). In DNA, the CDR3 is TGTGCCAGCAGGCAGTTACAGGTGCAGGGCTGGGAGACCCAGTACTTC. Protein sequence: CASRQLQVQGWETQYF.

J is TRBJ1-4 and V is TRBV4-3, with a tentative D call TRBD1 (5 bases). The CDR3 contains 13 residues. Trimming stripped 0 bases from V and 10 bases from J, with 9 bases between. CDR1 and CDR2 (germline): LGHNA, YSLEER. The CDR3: CASSQEGEGKLFF. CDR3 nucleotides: TGCGCCAGCAGCCAAGAGGGGGAAGGAAAACTGTTTTTT.

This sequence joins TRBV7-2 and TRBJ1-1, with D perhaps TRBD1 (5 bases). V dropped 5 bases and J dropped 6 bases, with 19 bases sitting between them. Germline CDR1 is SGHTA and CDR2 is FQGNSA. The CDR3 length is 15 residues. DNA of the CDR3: TGTGCCAGCAGCCTGCGGGGGACCACGGCCGCTGAAGCTTTCTTT. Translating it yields CASSLRGTTAAEAFF. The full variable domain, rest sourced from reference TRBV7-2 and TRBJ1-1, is GAGVSQSPSNKVTEKGKDVELRCDPISGHTALYWYRQSLGQGLEFLIYFQGNSAPDKSGLPSDRFSAERTGGSVSTLTIQRTQQEDSAVYLCASSLRGTTAAEAFFGQGTRLTVV.